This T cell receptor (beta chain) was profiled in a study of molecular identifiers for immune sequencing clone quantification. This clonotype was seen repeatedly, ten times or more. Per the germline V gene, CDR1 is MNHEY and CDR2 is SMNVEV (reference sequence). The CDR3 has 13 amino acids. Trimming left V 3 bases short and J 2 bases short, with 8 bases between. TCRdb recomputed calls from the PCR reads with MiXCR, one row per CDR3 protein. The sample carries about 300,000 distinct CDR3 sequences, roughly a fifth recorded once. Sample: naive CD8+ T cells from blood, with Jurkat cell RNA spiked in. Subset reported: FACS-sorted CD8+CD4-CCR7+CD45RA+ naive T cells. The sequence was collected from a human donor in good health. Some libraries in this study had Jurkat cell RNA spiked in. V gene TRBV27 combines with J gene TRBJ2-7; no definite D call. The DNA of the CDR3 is TGTGCCAGCAGTTTCGGAGAACCCTACGAGCAGTACTTC. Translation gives CASSFGEPYEQYF.